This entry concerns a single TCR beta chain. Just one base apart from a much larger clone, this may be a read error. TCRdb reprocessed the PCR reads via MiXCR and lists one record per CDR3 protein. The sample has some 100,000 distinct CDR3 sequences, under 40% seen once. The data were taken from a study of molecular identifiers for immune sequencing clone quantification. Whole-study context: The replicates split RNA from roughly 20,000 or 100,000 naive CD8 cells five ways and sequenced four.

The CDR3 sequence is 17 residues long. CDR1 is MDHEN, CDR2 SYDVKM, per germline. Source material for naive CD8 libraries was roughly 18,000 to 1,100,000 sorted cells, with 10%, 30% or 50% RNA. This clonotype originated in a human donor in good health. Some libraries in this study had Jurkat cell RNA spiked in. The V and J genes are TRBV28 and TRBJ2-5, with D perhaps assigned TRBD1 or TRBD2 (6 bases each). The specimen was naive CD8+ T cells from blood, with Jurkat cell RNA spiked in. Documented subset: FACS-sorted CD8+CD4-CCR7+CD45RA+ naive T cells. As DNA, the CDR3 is TGTGCCAGCAGTCCGCCGGGGGCGGGTCGGGTCCAAGAGCCCCAGTACTTC. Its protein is CASSPPGAGRVQEPQYF.